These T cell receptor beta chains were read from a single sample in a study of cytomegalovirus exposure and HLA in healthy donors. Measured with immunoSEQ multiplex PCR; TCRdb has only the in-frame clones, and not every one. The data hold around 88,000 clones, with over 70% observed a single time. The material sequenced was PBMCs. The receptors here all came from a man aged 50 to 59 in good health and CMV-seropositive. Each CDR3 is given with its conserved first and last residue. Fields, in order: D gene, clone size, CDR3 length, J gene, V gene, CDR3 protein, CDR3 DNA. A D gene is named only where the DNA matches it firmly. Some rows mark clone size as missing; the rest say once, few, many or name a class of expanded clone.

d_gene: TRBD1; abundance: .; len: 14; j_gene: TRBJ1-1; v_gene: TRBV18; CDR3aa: CASSPRDRNTEAFF; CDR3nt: TGTGCCAGCTCACCCCGGGACAGGAACACTGAAGCTTTCTTT
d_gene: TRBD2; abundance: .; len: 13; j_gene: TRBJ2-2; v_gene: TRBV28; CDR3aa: CASSRGGTGELFF; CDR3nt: TGTGCCAGCAGCCGCGGGGGAACCGGGGAGCTGTTTTTT
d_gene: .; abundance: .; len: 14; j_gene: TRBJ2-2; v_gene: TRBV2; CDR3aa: CASSQGFPTGELFF; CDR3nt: TGTGCCAGCTCACAGGGATTTCCCACCGGGGAGCTGTTTTTT
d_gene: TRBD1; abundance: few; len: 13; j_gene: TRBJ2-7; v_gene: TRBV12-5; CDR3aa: CASGPGQGYEQYF; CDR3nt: TGTGCTAGTGGCCCGGGACAGGGCTACGAGCAGTACTTC
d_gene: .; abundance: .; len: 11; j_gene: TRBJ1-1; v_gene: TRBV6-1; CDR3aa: CASRQGTEAFF; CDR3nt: TGTGCCAGCAGACAGGGCACTGAAGCTTTCTTT
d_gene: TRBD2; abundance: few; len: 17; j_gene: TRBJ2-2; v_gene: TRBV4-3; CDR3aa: CASSQELAGGASGELFF; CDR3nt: TGCGCCAGCAGCCAAGAATTGGCCGGGGGGGCCTCCGGGGAGCTGTTTTTT
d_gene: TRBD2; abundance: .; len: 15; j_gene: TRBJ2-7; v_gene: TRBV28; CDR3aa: CASRPPSGGGYEQYF; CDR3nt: TGTGCCAGCAGGCCCCCCTCGGGAGGTGGGTACGAGCAGTACTTC
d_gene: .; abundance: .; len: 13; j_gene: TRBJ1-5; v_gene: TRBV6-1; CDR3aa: CASSDTSVQPQHF; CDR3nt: TGTGCCAGCAGTGATACAAGTGTTCAGCCCCAGCATTTT
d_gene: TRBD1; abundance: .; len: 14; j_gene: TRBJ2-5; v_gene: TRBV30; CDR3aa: CAWTLGQGSQTQYF; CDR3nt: TGTGCCTGGACCCTGGGACAGGGAAGTCAGACCCAGTACTTC
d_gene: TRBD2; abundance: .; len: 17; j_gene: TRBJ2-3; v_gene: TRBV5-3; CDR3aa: CARSLDGRGGRTDTQYF; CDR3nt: TGTGCCAGAAGCTTGGACGGTCGCGGGGGACGCACAGATACGCAGTATTTT
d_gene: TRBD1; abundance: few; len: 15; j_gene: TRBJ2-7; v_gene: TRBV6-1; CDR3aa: CASRVPGTGEHEQYF; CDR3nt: TGTGCCAGCAGGGTCCCTGGGACAGGGGAACACGAGCAGTACTTC